Described below is a single TCR beta chain sequence and its context. The sample is drawn from a study of blood T cell repertoires in COVID-19. Germline V gene lookup returns CDR1 LGHNT and CDR2 FRNRAP. V was cut by 11 bases and J by 0 bases, with 30 bases left in between. The CDR3 spans 19 residues. The protocol was immunoSEQ multiplex PCR, while the TCRdb copy is restricted to in-frame clones and leaves out a portion. The repertoire has 150,000 to 200,000 clones, 65% to 85% of them found once; the top ten carry 8% to 13%. The rearrangement links TRBV12-5 to TRBJ2-3; a possible D gene is TRBD2 (6 bases). This receptor was obtained from a man aged 55 to 69 with active or convalescent COVID-19. The sequenced sample was peripheral blood. CDR3 nucleotides: TGTGCTGGGACCTCCTCGGGGGAGGATTTTTCTTCTAGCACAGATACGCAGTATTTT. The encoded protein is CAGTSSGEDFSSSTDTQYF.